This is a list of T cell receptor beta chains from one sample in a study of T-cell memory formation after mild COVID-19. TCRdb used MiXCR to reprocess the 5' RACE reads, holding one entry per CDR3 protein. The top ten clones hold approximately 21% of a sample with 400,000 to 450,000 distinct CDR3 sequences, roughly 18% of them seen once. The sample comprised PBMCs or a T cell subset sorted from them (not recorded which). The receptors derive from a man between 18 and 29 years old who had mild COVID-19 (a few samples of this study predate the infection). Cell type and time point are not known. Each CDR3 is given with its conserved first and last residue. D genes are given only for firm matches. A row's size may be missing; if present it is once, few, many or a size class.

clone size: many; D gene: TRBD2; V gene: TRBV24-1; J gene: TRBJ2-1; CDR3 DNA: TGTGCCACCAGTGATCCCCAGCGGGATTCCTACAATGAGCAGTTCTTC; CDR3 protein: CATSDPQRDSYNEQFF
clone size: .; D gene: .; V gene: TRBV10-3; J gene: TRBJ1-2; CDR3 DNA: TGTGCCCGCCCCCCCGGACAGCTCTTGGGCTACACCTTC; CDR3 protein: CARPPGQLLGYTF
clone size: .; D gene: .; V gene: TRBV28; J gene: TRBJ2-2; CDR3 DNA: TGTGCCACCAAAGTCGAGGGGCGGGCCGGGGAGCTGTTTTTT; CDR3 protein: CATKVEGRAGELFF
clone size: few; D gene: TRBD1; V gene: TRBV28; J gene: TRBJ2-1; CDR3 DNA: TGTGCCAGCAGTTTCTTGGGACAGTTCAATGAGCAGTTCTTC; CDR3 protein: CASSFLGQFNEQFF
clone size: .; D gene: .; V gene: TRBV5-1; J gene: TRBJ2-6; CDR3 DNA: TGCGCCAGCAGCTTTGTGGAGGCTGGGGCCAACGTCCTGACTTTC; CDR3 protein: CASSFVEAGANVLTF
clone size: many; D gene: .; V gene: TRBV25-1; J gene: TRBJ2-1; CDR3 DNA: TGTGCCAGCAGTAGGAATGAGCAGTTCTTC; CDR3 protein: CASSRNEQFF
clone size: few; D gene: TRBD2; V gene: TRBV6-5; J gene: TRBJ2-5; CDR3 DNA: TGTGCCAGCAGTTCGGGGACTAGCCTCGGGGAGACCCAGTACTTC; CDR3 protein: CASSSGTSLGETQYF
clone size: few; D gene: TRBD1; V gene: TRBV7-2; J gene: TRBJ2-7; CDR3 DNA: TGTGCCAGCAGCTTAGCGGGGACAGGGTCCTACGAGCAGTACTTC; CDR3 protein: CASSLAGTGSYEQYF
clone size: .; D gene: .; V gene: TRBV7-2; J gene: TRBJ2-1; CDR3 DNA: TGTGCCAGCAGCTTCGGGGCTCACAATGAGCAGTTCTTC; CDR3 protein: CASSFGAHNEQFF
clone size: few; D gene: .; V gene: TRBV5-6; J gene: TRBJ1-3; CDR3 DNA: TGTGCCAGCAGCTTGGAGTCCCACTCTGGAAACACCATATATTTT; CDR3 protein: CASSLESHSGNTIYF
clone size: once; D gene: .; V gene: TRBV3-1; J gene: TRBJ2-7; CDR3 DNA: TGTGCCAGCAGCCCCTTCGGGCATACCCCGCCGCAGTACTTC; CDR3 protein: CASSPFGHTPPQYF
clone size: .; D gene: .; V gene: TRBV7-2; J gene: TRBJ1-2; CDR3 DNA: TGTGCCAGCAGTCCGAGGGACTGGGGCATGTTGGGCTACACCTTC; CDR3 protein: CASSPRDWGMLGYTF
clone size: many; D gene: .; V gene: TRBV4-3; J gene: TRBJ2-1; CDR3 DNA: TGCGCCAGCAGCCAAGATATCGGGACCCTTCGTGTGGATGAGCAGTTCTTC; CDR3 protein: CASSQDIGTLRVDEQFF
clone size: .; D gene: TRBD1; V gene: TRBV10-2; J gene: TRBJ1-5; CDR3 DNA: TGCGCCAGCAGTAATGGACAGGGGGCAAAAAATCAGCCCCAGCATTTT; CDR3 protein: CASSNGQGAKNQPQHF
clone size: .; D gene: .; V gene: TRBV7-9; J gene: TRBJ1-1; CDR3 DNA: TGTGCCAGCAGCAAAGGGGGGGGGAAAGGTGAAGCTTTCTTT; CDR3 protein: CASSKGGGKGEAFF
clone size: few; D gene: .; V gene: TRBV23-1; J gene: TRBJ1-5; CDR3 DNA: TGCGCCAGCAGCCCTCACCATCAGCCCCAGCATTTT; CDR3 protein: CASSPHHQPQHF
clone size: many; D gene: .; V gene: TRBV4-1; J gene: TRBJ2-4; CDR3 DNA: TGCGCCAGCAGCCAAGATAACAGGATCTTCGGTAGGGCCAAAAACATTCAGTACTTC; CDR3 protein: CASSQDNRIFGRAKNIQYF
clone size: many; D gene: TRBD2; V gene: TRBV20-1; J gene: TRBJ2-3; CDR3 DNA: TGCAGTGCTAGTGAATTAGCGGGGGCTTCTAGCACAGATACGCAGTATTTT; CDR3 protein: CSASELAGASSTDTQYF
clone size: .; D gene: TRBD1; V gene: TRBV30; J gene: TRBJ2-7; CDR3 DNA: TGTGCCTGGAGTGCCGGGACAGGGTACTACGAGCAGTACTTC; CDR3 protein: CAWSAGTGYYEQYF
clone size: once; D gene: .; V gene: TRBV28; J gene: TRBJ1-6; CDR3 DNA: TGTGCCAGCAGTGTTCCGGGGGGCGCGTATAATTCACCCCTCCACTTT; CDR3 protein: CASSVPGGAYNSPLHF
clone size: few; D gene: .; V gene: TRBV10-3; J gene: TRBJ2-5; CDR3 DNA: TGTGCCATCAGAGGAGCGGCCCAGGGGACCCAGTACTTC; CDR3 protein: CAIRGAAQGTQYF
clone size: few; D gene: .; V gene: TRBV6-5; J gene: TRBJ2-3; CDR3 DNA: TGTGCCAGCAGTTATTACGGGGGACAGAAAACAGATACGCAGTATTTT; CDR3 protein: CASSYYGGQKTDTQYF
clone size: .; D gene: .; V gene: TRBV2; J gene: TRBJ2-2; CDR3 DNA: TGTGCCAGCAGTGAAAGGGCCGGGGAGCTGTTTTTT; CDR3 protein: CASSERAGELFF
clone size: few; D gene: .; V gene: TRBV23-1; J gene: TRBJ2-7; CDR3 DNA: TGCGCCAGCAGTCAATCTCTAGGGGGGGAGCAGTACTTC; CDR3 protein: CASSQSLGGEQYF
clone size: few; D gene: .; V gene: TRBV5-1; J gene: TRBJ2-3; CDR3 DNA: TGCGCCAGCAGCGCTATCGAGGGTGCAGATACGCAGTATTTT; CDR3 protein: CASSAIEGADTQYF
clone size: many; D gene: .; V gene: TRBV19; J gene: TRBJ2-2; CDR3 DNA: TGTGCCAGTAGTATTTCCGACAGGACCGGGGAGCTGTTTTTT; CDR3 protein: CASSISDRTGELFF
clone size: .; D gene: TRBD1; V gene: TRBV28; J gene: TRBJ1-6; CDR3 DNA: TGTGCCAGCAGTGGACAGGGTCGCTCACCCCTCCACTTT; CDR3 protein: CASSGQGRSPLHF
clone size: .; D gene: .; V gene: TRBV2; J gene: TRBJ2-3; CDR3 DNA: TGTGCCAGCAGAGAGAGGGCAGATACGCAGTATTTT; CDR3 protein: CASRERADTQYF
clone size: .; D gene: .; V gene: TRBV11-3; J gene: TRBJ2-5; CDR3 DNA: TGTGCCAGCAGCCAAACTAGCTTGGAGACCCAGTACTTC; CDR3 protein: CASSQTSLETQYF
clone size: .; D gene: TRBD1; V gene: TRBV28; J gene: TRBJ1-6; CDR3 DNA: TGTGCCAGCAGTTCGGGACAGGGGGCGAGGTCACCCCTCCACTTT; CDR3 protein: CASSSGQGARSPLHF
clone size: few; D gene: TRBD2; V gene: TRBV10-2; J gene: TRBJ2-1; CDR3 DNA: TGCGCCAGCGGACTAGCGGAAAATGAGCAGTTCTTC; CDR3 protein: CASGLAENEQFF